A single T cell receptor (beta chain) is shown here with its context. The antigen is unknown. This sample is drawn from a study of T cells in localized non-small cell lung cancer. Study-level findings and limits: Without multi-region sequencing, intratumor heterogeneity could not be excluded. Adjacent uninvolved lung tissue had the highest T cell clonality, exceeding tumor.

Generated by immunoSEQ multiplex PCR, the TCRdb table keeps only in-frame clones and is missing some. This sample has just under 80,000 clones, with approximately 80% found just once. The sequences come from peripheral blood, collected before any cancer treatment. This TCR was sampled from a female donor at least 60 years old with stage I lung adenocarcinoma.

DNA for the CDR3: TGTGCCAGCAGCCAAAGGACAGCGCGAAATGGGGGTACGCAGTATTTT. Protein sequence: CASSQRTARNGGTQYF. The gene calls are TRBV7-2 and TRBJ2-3; tentative D call: TRBD1 (6 bases). Per the germline V gene, CDR1 is SGHTA and CDR2 is FQGNSA. CDR3 length: 16 amino acids. V was cut by 5 bases and J by 8 bases, with 23 bases left in between. Using reference TRBV7-2 and TRBJ2-3 for the parts outside the CDR3, the full variable domain is GAGVSQSPSNKVTEKGKDVELRCDPISGHTALYWYRQSLGQGLEFLIYFQGNSAPDKSGLPSDRFSAERTGGSVSTLTIQRTQQEDSAVYLCASSQRTARNGGTQYFGPGTRLTVL.